Below, one TCR beta chain is given with its context. As the method of synthesis, 5'RACE template switching with UMIs yielded TCR beta cDNA. TCRdb reanalyzed the 5' RACE reads, giving one entry per CDR3 protein sequence and no DNA. The table lists roughly 390,000 distinct CDR3 sequences. The CDR3 runs to 16 residues. Germline assignment: CDR1 MGHRA and CDR2 YSYEKL. The data stem from a study of T cells expressing NK-cell markers. Sequencing was carried out using blood T cells: a sorted CD56 or NKG2C T cell subset, CD4+ or CD8+ T cells, or bulk PBMC T cells (not recorded which). The TCR originated in a woman aged 45 to 65 in good health. The chain recombines TRBV4-1 with TRBJ2-7; TCRdb selects TRBD2, and the lack of DNA leaves this call unchecked. The CDR3 sequence: CASSPYGEGATYEQYF.